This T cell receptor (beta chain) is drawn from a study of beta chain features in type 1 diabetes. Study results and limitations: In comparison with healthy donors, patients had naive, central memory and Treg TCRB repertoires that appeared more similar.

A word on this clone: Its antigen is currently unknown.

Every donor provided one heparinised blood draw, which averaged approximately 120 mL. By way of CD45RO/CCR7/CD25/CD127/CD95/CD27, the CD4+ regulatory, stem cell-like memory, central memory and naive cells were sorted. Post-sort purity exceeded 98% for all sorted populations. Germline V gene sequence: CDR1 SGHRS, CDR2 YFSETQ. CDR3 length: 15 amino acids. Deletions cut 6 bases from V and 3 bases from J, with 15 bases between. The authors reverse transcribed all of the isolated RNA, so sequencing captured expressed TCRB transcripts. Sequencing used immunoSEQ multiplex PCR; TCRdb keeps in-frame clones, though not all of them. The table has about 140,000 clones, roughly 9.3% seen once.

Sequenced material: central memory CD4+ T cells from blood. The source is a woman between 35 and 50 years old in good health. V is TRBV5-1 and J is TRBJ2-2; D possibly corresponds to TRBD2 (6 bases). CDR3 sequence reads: CASKLGSGYTGELFF. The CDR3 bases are TGCGCCAGCAAACTCGGGAGTGGTTACACCGGGGAGCTGTTTTTT. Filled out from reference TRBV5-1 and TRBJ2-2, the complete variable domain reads KAGVTQTPRYLIKTRGQQVTLSCSPISGHRSVSWYQQTPGQGLQFLFEYFSETQRNKGNFPGRFSGRQFSNSRSEMNVSTLELGDSALYLCASKLGSGYTGELFFGEGSRLTVL.